What follows are 27 T cell receptor beta chains derived from one specimen sequenced in a study of T-cell memory formation after mild COVID-19. TCRdb re-derived calls from the 5' RACE reads in MiXCR, one entry per CDR3 protein. The repertoire consists of under 450,000 distinct CDR3 sequences, with approximately 15% occurring once and the leading ten covering around 22%. Sequencing was done on a sample of PBMCs or a T cell subset sorted from them (not recorded which). These receptors came from a man younger than 30 who had mild COVID-19 (a few samples of this study predate the infection). Cell type and time point are not known.

This clonotype has a handful of counts. The chain combines TRBV5-1 with TRBJ1-4, with D unclear. Trimming shortened V by 2 bases and J by 4 bases, and 9 bases separated the two germline ends. The CDR3 is 14 residues long. In germline, CDR1 is SGHRS, CDR2 YFSETQ. The CDR3 loop reads CASSLRTDNEKLFF. The CDR3 nucleotides are TGCGCCAGCAGCTTAAGGACGGATAATGAAAAACTGTTTTTT.

This clonotype was detected a few times. This sequence joins TRBV6-1 and TRBJ1-1, with TRBD1 identical over 9 bases. After removal of 7 bases from V and 6 bases from J, the junction contained 9 bases not matched to a gene. The CDR3 has 14 amino acids. Germline values: CDR1 MNHNS, CDR2 SASEGT. In DNA, the CDR3 is TGTGCCAGCATTACCGGGACAGGGTCGTCTGAAGCTTTCTTT. Its translation: CASITGTGSSEAFF.

This CDR3 reads CASSAIAGGGTDTQYF. CDR3 DNA sequence: TGTGCCAGCAGCGCCATTGCTGGCGGGGGCACAGATACGCAGTATTTT. J is TRBJ2-3 and V is TRBV7-3, with D maybe TRBD2 (6 bases). From germline, CDR1 is SGHTA and CDR2 FQGTGA. V was shortened by 5 bases and J by 1 base, with 16 bases between the two germline ends. The CDR3 is 16 amino acids.

This chain's CDR3 is CASSETGFDGYTF. As DNA, the CDR3 is TGTGCCAGCAGCGAAACAGGGTTTGATGGCTACACCTTC. The chain has TRBV2 and TRBJ1-2, with D possibly being TRBD1 (6 bases). Trimming removed 6 bases at V and 6 bases at J, with 14 bases between. Germline-derived CDR1 and CDR2 are SNHLY and FYNNEI. The CDR3 is 13 residues long.

The chain joins TRBV4-3 to TRBJ2-7, with a weak D call TRBD1 (6 bases). CDR1 and CDR2 (germline): LGHNA, YSLEER. This CDR3 has 16 residues. The ends were cut back, 8 bases at V and 0 bases at J, with 20 bases in the middle. CDR3 nucleotides: TGCGCCAGCCTCCGACCGGGACAACGAGTCTCCTACGAGCAGTACGTC. It is translated as CASLRPGQRVSYEQYV.

The CDR3 is CASSQEKGSPLHF. The DNA of the CDR3 is TGTGCCAGCAGCCAAGAAAAGGGTTCACCCCTCCACTTT. The chain employs TRBV3-1 and TRBJ1-6; D is undetermined. Germline V lookup: CDR1 LGHDT, CDR2 YNNKEL (reference sequence). V was clipped by 0 bases and J by 9 bases, with 6 bases between them. CDR3 length: 13 amino acids.

This chain connects TRBV11-2 to TRBJ2-1, with TRBD2 identical over 7 bases. CDR1 SGHAT and CDR2 FQNNGV come from the germline V gene. CDR3 length: 15 amino acids. Unmatched junction bases numbered 10, after V lost 3 bases and J lost 8 bases. The CDR3 region is CASSFPPGGKDEQFF. CDR3 in DNA: TGTGCCAGCAGCTTCCCCCCGGGGGGTAAGGATGAGCAGTTCTTC.

The V call is TRBV4-1, the J call TRBJ1-2; D is uncertain. Germline V CDR1 and CDR2: MGHRA, YSYEKL. V lost 0 bases, J lost 0 bases, and 8 bases lay in between. The CDR3 has 15 residues. CDR3 DNA: TGCGCCAGCAGCCAAGAAGTTTCCGCTAACTATGGCTACACCTTC. Protein product: CASSQEVSANYGYTF.

V gene TRBV6-2 or TRBV6-3 combines with J gene TRBJ2-7; D gene uncertain. Germline-derived CDR1 and CDR2 are MNHEY and SVGEGT. The V end lost 6 bases, the J end lost 3 bases, and 15 bases lay between the germline ends. This CDR3 spans 14 amino acids. CDR3 protein: CASRRGLYGYEQYF. The CDR3 bases are TGTGCCAGCAGGCGAGGCCTCTATGGCTACGAGCAGTACTTC.

This clonotype has a handful of counts. V gene TRBV4-1 combines with J gene TRBJ2-1; D uncertain. V gave up 0 bases and J gave up 7 bases, with 4 bases separating them. The CDR3 spans 12 residues. Germline CDR1 reads MGHRA; CDR2 reads YSYEKL. In nucleotides, the CDR3 is TGCGCCAGCAGCCAAGAAACAAATGAGCAGTTCTTC. It specifies CASSQETNEQFF.

Written as DNA, the CDR3 is TGTGCCAGCAGCTTAGGGGTAGGGGGGGGCAATCAGCCCCAGCATTTT. Translation: CASSLGVGGGNQPQHF. The chain links TRBV11-2 to TRBJ1-5; D possibly corresponds to TRBD1 (6 bases). The V gene's germline CDR1 is SGHAT and CDR2 FQNNGV. The CDR3 length is 16 residues. V lost 1 base and J 2 bases, leaving 12 bases between the germline ends.

This clonotype was seen more than once but under ten times. The chain joins TRBV4-1 to TRBJ1-1; 8 bases fit TRBD1. Germline CDR1 is MGHRA and CDR2 is YSYEKL. The CDR3 spans 15 residues. V dropped 4 bases and J dropped 4; count of bases not matched to a gene: 8. The CDR3 bases are TGCGCCAGCAGCCGAGAGACAGGGGCGGTCACTGAAGCTTTCTTT. Protein: CASSRETGAVTEAFF.

This clonotype was counted between two and nine times. The V and J genes are TRBV7-3 and TRBJ1-6; 10 bases agree with TRBD1. V lost 5 bases, J lost 10 bases, and 5 bases stayed unmatched. Germline V lookup: CDR1 SGHTA, CDR2 FQGTGA. This CDR3 is 14 amino acids long. The DNA for the CDR3 is TGTGCCAGCAGCCCTGACAGGGGGCAGTCACCCCTCCACTTT. Translated: CASSPDRGQSPLHF. The full variable domain, its missing parts supplied by reference TRBV7-3 and TRBJ1-6, is GAGVSQTPSNKVTEKGKYVELRCDPISGHTALYWYRQSLGQGPEFLIYFQGTGAADDSGLPNDRFFAVRPEGSVSTLKIQRTERGDSAVYLCASSPDRGQSPLHFGNGTRLTVT.

The rearrangement links TRBV20-1 to TRBJ2-3; D gene unclear. Germline V lookup: CDR1 DFQATT, CDR2 SNEGSKA (reference sequence). The CDR3 is 14 residues long. Between the trimmed V and J ends, which lost 3 bases and 7 bases, there was a span of 17 bases. The CDR3 protein is CSASSGSMRNTQYF. CDR3 coding DNA: TGCAGTGCTAGTAGTGGATCAATGAGAAATACGCAGTATTTT.

The chain recombines TRBV7-2 with TRBJ1-6; D is ambiguous. The ends were cut back, 1 base at V and 11 bases at J, with 12 bases in the middle. Germline assignment: CDR1 SGHTA and CDR2 FQGNSA. This CDR3 spans 14 amino acids. The chain's CDR3 is CASSLVPTDPPLHF. CDR3 nucleotide sequence: TGTGCCAGCAGCTTAGTTCCAACTGACCCACCCCTCCACTTT.

The chain links TRBV6-5 to TRBJ1-1; TRBD1 agrees at 7 bases. V shed 5 bases and J 1 base; nucleotides not matched to a gene: 10. This CDR3 is 16 amino acids long. Germline V lookup: CDR1 MNHEY, CDR2 SVGAGI. CDR3 protein: CASSPSGGSTNTEAFF. The CDR3 coding sequence is TGTGCCAGCAGTCCCTCAGGGGGATCGACGAACACTGAAGCTTTCTTT.

This clonotype was seen at least ten times. V and J are TRBV7-2 and TRBJ2-7; TRBD1 matches 7 bases. Germline V gene data show CDR1 as SGHTA and CDR2 as FQGNSA. The CDR3 has 15 amino acids. The J segment lost 4 bases and the V segment lost 0 bases, leaving 6 bases of the junction unmatched. The CDR3 here is CASSLAQGTEYEQYV. CDR3 coding DNA: TGTGCCAGCAGCTTAGCGCAGGGGACAGAGTACGAGCAGTACGTC.

This clonotype was detected ten times or more. The chain carries TRBV27 and TRBJ1-6; D gene uncertain. Germline values: CDR1 MNHEY, CDR2 SMNVEV (reference sequence). The CDR3 is 14 amino acids. Trimming pared 5 bases from V and 7 bases from J, leaving 12 bases between. CDR3 in DNA: TGTGCCAGCAGTCAAGGCCAGGCCAATTCACCCCTCCACTTT. Translated: CASSQGQANSPLHF.

This clonotype came up a few times. The V gene is TRBV6-5, the J gene TRBJ2-2; 11 nucleotides align to TRBD2. Germline assignment: CDR1 MNHEY and CDR2 SVGAGI. The V and J ends lost 0 bases and 7 bases, in that order; junction bases with no gene match: 7. The CDR3 covers 17 residues. The CDR3 spells CASSYSRLAGGSGELFF. CDR3 DNA sequence: TGTGCCAGCAGTTACTCTCGGCTAGCGGGGGGTAGCGGGGAGCTGTTTTTT.

In this sample, this clonotype turned up a few times. The chain links TRBV12-3 or TRBV12-4 to TRBJ2-2; TRBD1 matches 10 bases. This CDR3 is built from 14 residues. V lost 11 bases and J lost 1; bases outside the gene matches: 4. CDR3 sequence reads: CAGGTGVNTGELFF. DNA of the CDR3: TGTGCCGGGGGGACAGGGGTGAACACCGGGGAGCTGTTTTTT.

This clonotype occurred many times. The rearrangement links TRBV15 to TRBJ2-1, with 8 nucleotides matching TRBD1. J lost 8 bases, V lost 5 bases, and 5 bases had no gene match. There are 13 residues in the CDR3. CDR1 and CDR2 (germline): LNHNV, YYDKDF (reference sequence). CDR3 bases: TGTGCCACCAGCTACAGGGGGGCCGATGAGCAGTTCTTC. Encoded protein: CATSYRGADEQFF.

This clonotype was detected only a few times. This sequence joins TRBV6-2 or TRBV6-3 and TRBJ1-1, with unresolved D. CDR1 and CDR2 from the germline V gene are MNHEY and SVGEGT. The CDR3 totals 14 residues. Trimming stripped 7 bases from V and 0 bases from J, with 12 bases between. CDR3 protein: CASIPSAMNTEAFF. The CDR3 DNA is TGTGCCAGCATCCCCAGTGCCATGAACACTGAAGCTTTCTTT.

The rearrangement uses TRBV5-1 and TRBJ2-7; possibly TRBD1 for D (6 bases). The V and J ends lost 4 bases and 3 bases respectively, with 11 bases between them. The CDR3 sequence is 13 residues long. The germline V gene has CDR1 SGHRS and CDR2 YFSETQ. The CDR3 spells CASSPSGVYEQYV. The CDR3 DNA reads as TGCGCCAGCAGCCCGTCAGGGGTCTACGAGCAGTACGTC.

The chain employs TRBV5-4 and TRBJ2-1, with 7 positions matching TRBD1. CDR1 and CDR2 (germline): SGHNT, YYREEE (reference sequence). The CDR3 is 14 residues long. Trimming removed 6 bases from V and 9 bases from J; junction bases left unmatched: 12. This chain's CDR3 is CASTVKTGVGEQFF. The CDR3 DNA reads as TGTGCCAGCACCGTCAAAACAGGGGTCGGTGAGCAGTTCTTC.

This clonotype was detected a few times. The chain combines TRBV20-1 with TRBJ2-2; D may be TRBD2 (5 bases). V was clipped by 0 bases and J by 4 bases, with 15 bases between them. Germline V CDR1 and CDR2: DFQATT, SNEGSKA (reference sequence). The CDR3 contains 16 residues. The DNA for the CDR3 is TGCAGTGCTAGAGATCATGCGGGTGTCGCCACCGGGGAGCTGTTTTTT. It codes for CSARDHAGVATGELFF.

There are many counts of this clonotype. CDR3 protein: CASSLDRSPLHF. CDR3 DNA: TGTGCCAGCAGCTTAGACCGTTCACCCCTCCACTTT. The chain uses TRBV7-2 and TRBJ1-6; D is ambiguous. Germline assignment: CDR1 SGHTA and CDR2 FQGNSA. CDR3 length: 12 amino acids. Trimming cost V 1 base and J 9 bases, with 4 bases left between them.

This clonotype was observed at least ten times. The chain links TRBV20-1 to TRBJ2-1, with D possibly TRBD2 on 5 matching bases. Germline CDR1 and CDR2: DFQATT and SNEGSKA (reference sequence). The V gene lost 6 bases and the J gene lost 0 bases, with 12 bases spanning the gap. The CDR3 length is 14 residues. The chain's CDR3 is CSARTGSSYNEQFF. The CDR3, as DNA: TGCAGTGCCAGGACGGGGAGCTCCTACAATGAGCAGTTCTTC.